This TCR beta chain is drawn from a study of blood T cell repertoires in COVID-19. Profiled with immunoSEQ multiplex PCR; TCRdb holds only in-frame clones, not every one. The top ten hold 5% to 6% of the sample, which has approximately 250,000 clones, more than 75% seen once. The trim removed 1 base at V and 3 bases at J, leaving 12 bases unmatched. The CDR3 is 18 amino acids. The germline gives CDR1 KGHDR, CDR2 SFDVKD. V is TRBV24-1 and J is TRBJ1-1; 8 bases map to TRBD1. This clonotype originated in a woman of 80 years or more with COVID-19, enrolled during active disease. The material sequenced was peripheral blood. The CDR3 DNA sequence: TGTGCCACCAGTGATTTACAGCCAGGGGGCGTTCTAGACACTGAAGCTTTCTTT. Protein product: CATSDLQPGGVLDTEAFF.